The 2 T cell receptor beta chains presented below share a single source sample, sequenced in a study of cytomegalovirus exposure and HLA in healthy donors. 13 Jbeta primers and 60 Vbeta primers were used for the PCR. Profiling relied on immunoSEQ multiplex PCR, and the TCRdb table lists in-frame clones only, not all of them. The table has roughly 140,000 clones, about 75% seen once. Material: PBMCs. Source of these receptors: a male donor in good health and CMV-seronegative.

The table lists this clone with a count of one. CDR3 amino acids: CASSLREHSYEQYF. CDR3 sequence (DNA): TGTGCCAGCAGCTTACGGGAGCACTCCTACGAGCAGTACTTC. This sequence joins TRBV11-1 and TRBJ2-7; a possible D gene is TRBD2 (6 bases). The CDR3 sequence is 14 residues long. Trimming left V 2 bases short and J 0 bases short, with 8 bases between. Germline V lookup: CDR1 SGHAT, CDR2 FQDESV (reference sequence).

This chain connects TRBV6-6 to TRBJ1-5, with D possibly TRBD1 on 5 matching bases. V dropped 6 bases and J dropped 6 bases, with 12 bases sitting between them. The CDR3 has 13 amino acids. The germline gives CDR1 MNHNY, CDR2 SVGAGI (reference sequence). The CDR3 sequence is CASSLGEGQPQHF. For the CDR3, the DNA is TGTGCCAGCAGCTTAGGGGAGGGTCAGCCCCAGCATTTT.